This T cell receptor beta chain was recovered during a study of T cell changes during pregnancy in multiple sclerosis. Clones were sequenced by immunoSEQ multiplex PCR, and TCRdb holds only the in-frame ones, with some missing. The table lists 18,000 or so clones, roughly nine tenths of them singletons. The CDR3 runs to 13 residues. Trimming took 3 bases from V and 8 from J; bases not matched to a gene: 3. Per germline, CDR1 PRHDT and CDR2 FYEKMQ (reference sequence). This sequence was found in a female donor in good health, enrolled as a control in a pregnancy study. The V gene is TRBV13, the J gene TRBJ1-4, with 7 nucleotides matching TRBD1. This material consisted of CD8+ T cells from peripheral blood mononuclear cells, taken in the second trimester of pregnancy. CDR3 region: CASSLGDSEKLFF. The CDR3 DNA follows: TGTGCCAGCAGCTTGGGGGACAGCGAAAAACTGTTTTTT.